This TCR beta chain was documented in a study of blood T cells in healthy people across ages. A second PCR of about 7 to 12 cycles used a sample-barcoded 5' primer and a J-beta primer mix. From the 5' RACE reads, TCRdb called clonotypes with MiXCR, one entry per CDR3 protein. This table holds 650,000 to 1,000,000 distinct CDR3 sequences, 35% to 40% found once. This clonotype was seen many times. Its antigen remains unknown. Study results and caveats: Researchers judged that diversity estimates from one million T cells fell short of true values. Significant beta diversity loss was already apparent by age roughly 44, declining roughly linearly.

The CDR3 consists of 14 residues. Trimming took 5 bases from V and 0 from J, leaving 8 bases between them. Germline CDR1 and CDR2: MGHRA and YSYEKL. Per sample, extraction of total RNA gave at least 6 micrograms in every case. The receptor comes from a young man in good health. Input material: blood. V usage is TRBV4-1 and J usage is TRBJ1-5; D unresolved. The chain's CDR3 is CASSGVNSNQPQHF. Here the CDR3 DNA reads TGCGCCAGCAGCGGGGTGAATAGCAATCAGCCCCAGCATTTT.